The rows below give T cell receptor beta chains drawn from one sample of a study of response to subunit inactivated influenza vaccine. A single record per CDR3 protein comes from TCRdb applying MiXCR to the RT-PCR reads. In the table there are hundreds of thousands of distinct CDR3 sequences, approximately 14% of which are singletons. The sequencing used PBMCs from blood, collected 14 to 15 days before vaccination. Receptors were obtained from a man aged 45-65 years who received an inactivated influenza vaccine. Both conserved end residues are part of each CDR3. The D gene is left open where the match is weak. Size is stated for part of the rows, as once, few or many counts, or as a class when the clone is expanded.

clone_size	v_call	d_call	j_call	cdr3_nt	cdr3_aa
few	TRBV24-1	.	TRBJ1-1	TGTGCCACCAGCCGGGGGCCAGATGAAGCTTTCTTT	CATSRGPDEAFF
few	TRBV2	.	TRBJ2-7	TGTGCCAGCAGTGATGTATTTCCCTACGAGCAGTACTTC	CASSDVFPYEQYF
many	TRBV5-5	TRBD2	TRBJ2-5	TGTGCCAGCAGCTGGGGAGCGGGGGGAGGAGAGACCCAGTACTTC	CASSWGAGGGETQYF
once	TRBV5-5	.	TRBJ2-7	TGTGCCAGCAGCATAGGGCACAGCTACGAGCAGTACTTC	CASSIGHSYEQYF
.	TRBV29-1	TRBD1	TRBJ2-5	TGCAGCGTTGACCGGGACAGGGCAGGAAAGACCCAGTACTTC	CSVDRDRAGKTQYF
.	TRBV28	TRBD1	TRBJ2-1	TGTGCCAGCGCTTCCCCACAGGGGCTGAGCAAATTCGATGAGCAGTTCTTC	CASASPQGLSKFDEQFF
.	TRBV29-1	TRBD1	TRBJ1-1	TGCAGCGTGCCAGGGACAGGGGGTGAAGCTTTCTTT	CSVPGTGGEAFF
few	TRBV12-3/TRBV12-4	.	TRBJ1-5	TGTGCCAGCAGTTTTGCAGGGAGTCAGCCCCAGCATTTT	CASSFAGSQPQHF
.	TRBV21-1	.	TRBJ2-3	TGTGCCAGCAAGACTTTCAGGGAAAATACGCAGTATTTT	CASKTFRENTQYF
few	TRBV7-9	.	TRBJ1-2	TGTGCCAGCAGGACCCGTACAGGAGATGGGTACGGCTACACCTTC	CASRTRTGDGYGYTF
few	TRBV28	.	TRBJ2-7	TGTGCCAGCAGTTTAGGGTTTGAGGCCTACTTC	CASSLGFEAYF
.	TRBV27	.	TRBJ1-6	TGTGCCAGCAGTTCAAACCCAAACTCACCCCTCCACTTT	CASSSNPNSPLHF
.	TRBV2	.	TRBJ2-1	TGTGCCAGCAGTGAAGCCCACAGGATATACAATGAGCAGTTCTTC	CASSEAHRIYNEQFF
.	TRBV28	.	TRBJ2-1	TGTGCCAGCAGTTTAGTGGGAGATAATTTCCATGAGCAGTTCTTC	CASSLVGDNFHEQFF
few	TRBV6-2/TRBV6-3	.	TRBJ2-7	TGTGCCAGCAGGACCGGACAGTTAGTCAAGCAGTACTTC	CASRTGQLVKQYF
few	TRBV6-2/TRBV6-3	TRBD1	TRBJ2-1	TGTGCCAGCAGTCATTTGACAGGGTCAAACAATGAGCAGTTCTTC	CASSHLTGSNNEQFF
.	TRBV5-1	TRBD1	TRBJ2-1	TGCGCCAGCAGCTTGGCCTGGGACAGGGGTTTTAATGAGCAGTTCTTC	CASSLAWDRGFNEQFF
few	TRBV11-2	.	TRBJ2-5	TGTGCCAGCAGTTACAACTATCGGAAAGAGACCCAGTACTTC	CASSYNYRKETQYF
.	TRBV28	.	TRBJ2-7	TGTGCCAGCTCTCCGGGGAACAGGCGGGACGAGCAGTACTTC	CASSPGNRRDEQYF
many	TRBV5-1	.	TRBJ2-3	TGCGCCAGCAGCTTGAGTAGGATGGATACGCAGTATTTT	CASSLSRMDTQYF
.	TRBV7-9	TRBD1	TRBJ2-1	TGTGCCAGCAGCTTATCGTTCGGACAGGGCCAGTACAATGAGCAGTTCTTC	CASSLSFGQGQYNEQFF
.	TRBV27	.	TRBJ2-1	TGTGCCAGCAGTATCTACAGGGCTTCCAATGAGCAGTTCTTC	CASSIYRASNEQFF
.	TRBV5-1	.	TRBJ1-2	TGCGCCAGCAGCTTGTATAACGGGAAAGGGTACACCTTC	CASSLYNGKGYTF
many	TRBV5-1	.	TRBJ1-6	TGCGCCAGCAGCTTGGAGGTCGGGAATTCACCCCTCCACTTT	CASSLEVGNSPLHF
.	TRBV9	TRBD2	TRBJ2-2	TGTGCCAGCAGCGCCGAAGGTGTGGGACTAGTGGGGGAGTACACCGGGGAGCTGTTTTTT	CASSAEGVGLVGEYTGELFF
many	TRBV27	.	TRBJ2-7	TGTGCCAGCAGCTCTCCTCCCTACGAGCAGTACTTC	CASSSPPYEQYF
many	TRBV5-6	.	TRBJ2-7	TGTGCCAGCAGCTTGCCAGCGTCCTACGAGCAGTACTTC	CASSLPASYEQYF
few	TRBV9	.	TRBJ1-1	TGTGCCAGCAGCGTAGAACCAGTGAACACTGAAGCTTTCTTT	CASSVEPVNTEAFF
few	TRBV6-2/TRBV6-3	.	TRBJ2-7	TGTGCCAGCAGTTCCGAAAGATACTACGAGCAGTACTTC	CASSSERYYEQYF
.	TRBV6-2/TRBV6-3	TRBD1	TRBJ2-3	TGTGCCAGCAGTTACGGGGACAGCAAAGATACGCAGTATTTT	CASSYGDSKDTQYF
.	TRBV10-3	.	TRBJ2-3	TGTGCCATCATGGTAGCCGGCGCAGATACGCAGTATTTT	CAIMVAGADTQYF
few	TRBV21-1	.	TRBJ2-1	TGTGCCAGCAGAAATAGGCAGTTCTTC	CASRNRQFF
few	TRBV27	TRBD1	TRBJ2-1	TGTGCCAGCAGTTTAGGGACAGGGAGACACAATGAGCAGTTCTTC	CASSLGTGRHNEQFF
.	TRBV10-3	TRBD1	TRBJ1-5	TGTGCCATCAGTGGACAGGGGGCCGGGCAGCCCCAGCATTTT	CAISGQGAGQPQHF
.	TRBV4-3	.	TRBJ1-2	TGCGCCAGCAGCCAAGTCGGTTTGGGTTCGGGCTACACCTTC	CASSQVGLGSGYTF
many	TRBV2	.	TRBJ2-1	TGTGCCAGCAGTGATTGGAATGAGCAGTTCTTC	CASSDWNEQFF
many	TRBV4-3	TRBD1	TRBJ2-7	TGCGCCAGCAGCCAAGCCCCGACAGGGATCTACGAGCAGTACTTC	CASSQAPTGIYEQYF
few	TRBV12-3/TRBV12-4	.	TRBJ2-1	TGTGCCAGCAGTCCGCGACTAGTCTCGGATGAGCAGTTCTTC	CASSPRLVSDEQFF
many	TRBV19	.	TRBJ2-6	TGTGCCAGTATCGGGCGCTCTGGGGCCAACGTCCTGACTTTC	CASIGRSGANVLTF
few	TRBV12-3/TRBV12-4	.	TRBJ1-2	TGTGCCAGCAGTAAATCGGGGGGACATTTATATGGCTACACCTTC	CASSKSGGHLYGYTF
few	TRBV20-1	.	TRBJ2-2	TGCAGTGCCTGGGCCTCCGGGGAGCTGTTTTTT	CSAWASGELFF